This T cell receptor (beta chain) derives from a study of cytomegalovirus exposure and HLA in healthy donors. PCR involved 60 Vbeta and 13 Jbeta primers. Repertoires were generated with immunoSEQ multiplex PCR, while TCRdb's copy carries only in-frame clones and drops some. The table includes around 140,000 clones, roughly 79% detected once. Study-level points and caveats: The HLA-A and HLA-B alleles of most subjects were reportedly predicted accurately from TCR beta sequences. When presence/absence was analysed, sequencing depth was taken to be roughly uniform across donors.

There are 11 residues in the CDR3. CDR1 SGHTA and CDR2 FQGNSA come from the germline V gene. The V end lost 4 bases, the J end lost 12 bases, and 10 bases lay between the germline ends. Worth noting for this clone: Its matching antigen is unknown.

The receptor's source is a woman aged 18-29 years in good health and CMV-seronegative. Sequencing was done on a sample of PBMCs. This chain joins TRBV7-2 and TRBJ2-4; D unresolved. The CDR3 DNA reads as TGTGCCAGCAGCTCCCGCGGAGATCAGTACTTC. This sequence encodes CASSSRGDQYF. The complete variable domain, with remaining parts taken from reference TRBV7-2 and TRBJ2-4, reads GAGVSQSPSNKVTEKGKDVELRCDPISGHTALYWYRQSLGQGLEFLIYFQGNSAPDKSGLPSDRFSAERTGGSVSTLTIQRTQQEDSAVYLCASSSRGDQYFGAGTRLSVL.